Sequencing of this TCR beta chain was carried out in a study of shared clonotypes between healthy human individuals. Study-level findings and limits: Across subsets, estimated richness was generally greater for naive than for memory populations.

Germline assignment: CDR1 DFQATT and CDR2 SNEGSKA (reference sequence). Trimming removed 1 base at V and 10 bases at J, with 8 bases between. This CDR3 is 11 amino acids long. This clone was found once. The antigen is unknown. Other DNA sequences from this sample encode an identical CDR3 as well. Replicate PCRs run on sorted subsets employed 200 ng DNA, some 33,000 T cell genomes. Produced via immunoSEQ multiplex PCR; TCRdb's table is partial and in-frame only. Seen here are some 630,000 clones, approximately 96% observed once, and the top ten hold about 0.12%. In the naive CD8 group, cells lacked CD45RO and were positively selected for CCR7, so terminally differentiated effector memory CD45RA+ cells were left out.

J is TRBJ2-1 and V is TRBV20-1; D ambiguous. The source of this sequence is a woman in her 30s in good health. The specimen was naive CD8+ T cells sorted from blood. The CDR3 DNA is TGCAGTGCTAGAGTGGTGGGCGAGCAGTTCTTC. Translated, it gives CSARVVGEQFF.